The rows below give T cell receptor beta chains drawn from one sample of a study of memory CD4+ T cells and cytomegalovirus serostatus. TCRdb keeps only in-frame clones here, not all; method: immunoSEQ multiplex PCR. Of 45,000 to 50,000 clones in the sample, roughly 80% were seen once. The material sequenced was memory CD4+ T cells from blood. Source of these receptors: an adult in good health and CMV-seronegative. The CDR3 runs from the conserved cysteine through the conserved F or W. Each record gives: J gene, V gene, D gene, clone size, CDR3 protein, CDR3 DNA. A D gene is named only where the DNA matches it firmly. Clone size appears in some rows only: once, few, many, or a class for an expanded clone.

J: TRBJ1-2; V: TRBV7-9; D: TRBD1; size: -; CDR3: CASSLGQGNYGYTF; DNA: TGTGCCAGCAGCTTAGGACAGGGCAACTATGGCTACACCTTC
J: TRBJ1-5; V: TRBV2; D: -; size: -; CDR3: CASSELPPRYQPQHF; DNA: TGTGCCAGCAGTGAACTCCCCCCCCGCTATCAGCCCCAGCATTTT
J: TRBJ2-2; V: TRBV5-6; D: -; size: -; CDR3: CASSLLGVTGELFF; DNA: TGTGCCAGCAGCTTGTTGGGGGTCACCGGGGAGCTGTTTTTT
J: TRBJ1-4; V: TRBV6-6; D: -; size: -; CDR3: CASSYDSDNEKLFF; DNA: TGTGCCAGCAGTTACGACAGCGATAATGAAAAACTGTTTTTT
J: TRBJ1-2; V: TRBV30; D: -; size: -; CDR3: CAWRIGGSGGYTF; DNA: TGTGCCTGGAGAATTGGGGGAAGCGGTGGCTACACCTTC
J: TRBJ1-2; V: TRBV2; D: -; size: -; CDR3: CASRRTDSLYGYTF; DNA: TGTGCCAGCAGGAGAACGGACAGTCTCTATGGCTACACCTTC
J: TRBJ1-3; V: TRBV7-8; D: TRBD1; size: -; CDR3: CASTRDRGSSGNTIYF; DNA: TGTGCCAGCACCAGGGACAGGGGGAGTTCTGGAAACACCATATATTTT
J: TRBJ1-3; V: TRBV2; D: -; size: once; CDR3: CASSDTPGLSLSGNTIYF; DNA: TGTGCCAGCAGTGATACGCCGGGTCTTTCCCTCTCTGGAAACACCATATATTTT
J: TRBJ2-3; V: TRBV5-1; D: -; size: -; CDR3: CASSLSGITDTQYF; DNA: TGCGCCAGCAGCTTGTCGGGGATCACAGATACGCAGTATTTT
J: TRBJ2-7; V: TRBV4-1; D: -; size: -; CDR3: CASSQEHGTVYEQYF; DNA: TGCGCCAGCAGCCAAGAACATGGGACGGTCTACGAGCAGTACTTC
J: TRBJ1-1; V: TRBV18; D: -; size: few; CDR3: CASSPPGEGKAFF; DNA: TGTGCCAGCTCACCACCGGGGGAAGGGAAAGCTTTCTTT
J: TRBJ1-4; V: TRBV18; D: -; size: -; CDR3: CASSPQQTTNEKLFF; DNA: TGTGCCAGCTCACCACAGCAAACAACTAATGAAAAACTGTTTTTT
J: TRBJ2-1; V: TRBV5-1; D: -; size: once; CDR3: CASSLNPAGNEQFF; DNA: TGCGCCAGCAGCTTGAATCCAGCGGGCAATGAGCAGTTCTTC
J: TRBJ2-5; V: TRBV25-1; D: -; size: -; CDR3: CASTPSPGYQETQYF; DNA: TGTGCCAGCACCCCTTCGCCAGGGTACCAAGAGACCCAGTACTTC
J: TRBJ2-1; V: TRBV9; D: TRBD1; size: -; CDR3: CASSVLTGGNEQFF; DNA: TGTGCCAGCAGCGTGCTAACAGGGGGCAATGAGCAGTTCTTC
J: TRBJ2-2; V: TRBV28; D: -; size: few; CDR3: CASSSQIVGELFF; DNA: TGTGCCAGCAGTTCACAGATAGTCGGGGAGCTGTTTTTT
J: TRBJ1-1; V: TRBV18; D: -; size: medium-sized; CDR3: CASSPARWESTEAFF; DNA: TGTGCCAGCTCACCCGCGAGGTGGGAAAGCACTGAAGCTTTCTTT
J: TRBJ2-7; V: TRBV5-3; D: TRBD1; size: -; CDR3: CARSGQGLGEQYF; DNA: TGTGCCAGAAGCGGACAGGGGCTCGGCGAGCAGTACTTC
J: TRBJ2-5; V: TRBV6-5; D: -; size: -; CDR3: CASSYSGSGVETQYF; DNA: TGTGCCAGCAGTTATTCGGGGTCCGGGGTAGAGACCCAGTACTTC
J: TRBJ1-2; V: TRBV7-9; D: TRBD1; size: -; CDR3: CASTTKTGSYGYTF; DNA: TGTGCCAGCACTACCAAGACAGGGTCCTATGGCTACACCTTC
J: TRBJ2-1; V: TRBV19; D: -; size: -; CDR3: CASSIGTGYYNEQFF; DNA: TGTGCCAGTAGTATAGGGACCGGTTACTACAATGAGCAGTTCTTC
J: TRBJ1-6; V: TRBV6-5; D: TRBD1; size: few; CDR3: CASSYPGQGHSPLHF; DNA: TGTGCCAGCAGTTACCCGGGACAGGGCCATTCACCCCTCCACTTT
J: TRBJ1-5; V: TRBV10-3; D: -; size: few; CDR3: CAISERQDLYSNQPQHF; DNA: TGTGCCATCAGTGAGCGGCAGGACCTATATAGCAATCAGCCCCAGCATTTT
J: TRBJ1-1; V: TRBV5-5; D: -; size: -; CDR3: CASTPGDMNTEAFF; DNA: TGTGCCAGCACCCCGGGGGACATGAACACTGAAGCTTTCTTT
J: TRBJ2-3; V: TRBV29-1; D: TRBD2; size: -; CDR3: CSASGLAGGPTDTQYF; DNA: TGCAGCGCGTCGGGACTAGCGGGGGGCCCTACAGATACGCAGTATTTT
J: TRBJ2-1; V: TRBV7-3; D: -; size: -; CDR3: CASSLGGDAYNEQFF; DNA: TGTGCCAGCAGCTTAGGCGGGGACGCCTACAATGAGCAGTTCTTC
J: TRBJ1-2; V: TRBV7-2; D: TRBD1; size: -; CDR3: CASSLGQVSMGGYTF; DNA: TGTGCCAGCAGCTTGGGACAGGTGTCGATGGGGGGCTACACCTTC
J: TRBJ2-3; V: TRBV5-4; D: -; size: -; CDR3: CASSLAGPNTDTQYF; DNA: TGTGCCAGCAGCTTGGCCGGACCCAACACAGATACGCAGTATTTT
J: TRBJ2-1; V: TRBV7-2; D: -; size: few; CDR3: CASKVGPNEQFF; DNA: TGTGCCAGCAAAGTGGGACCCAATGAGCAGTTCTTC
J: TRBJ2-7; V: TRBV10-3; D: TRBD1; size: -; CDR3: CAIRRTGGNNEQYF; DNA: TGTGCCATCAGGAGGACAGGGGGTAATAACGAGCAGTACTTC
J: TRBJ1-1; V: TRBV30; D: -; size: -; CDR3: CAWSELVQGGDEAFF; DNA: TGTGCCTGGAGCGAATTGGTGCAGGGCGGAGATGAAGCTTTCTTT
J: TRBJ2-5; V: TRBV10-3; D: TRBD1; size: -; CDR3: CAIRETGTGGLKTQYF; DNA: TGTGCCATCAGAGAGACCGGGACAGGGGGCTTGAAGACCCAGTACTTC
J: TRBJ2-1; V: TRBV29-1; D: -; size: -; CDR3: CSLRSSSSDEQFF; DNA: TGCAGCTTGAGATCCTCATCCAGCGATGAGCAGTTCTTC
J: TRBJ1-6; V: TRBV7-9; D: -; size: -; CDR3: CASTSTGVPPLHF; DNA: TGTGCCAGCACGAGCACTGGGGTACCACCCCTCCACTTT
J: TRBJ2-7; V: TRBV7-2; D: TRBD1; size: -; CDR3: CASSSLDRGYEQYF; DNA: TGTGCCAGCAGCTCCCTGGACAGGGGGTACGAGCAGTACTTC
J: TRBJ2-6; V: TRBV2; D: TRBD1; size: -; CDR3: CASSERGRGANVLTF; DNA: TGTGCCAGCAGTGAAAGGGGGCGTGGGGCCAACGTCCTGACTTTC
J: TRBJ1-1; V: TRBV29-1; D: -; size: few; CDR3: CSVDTQGWNTEAFF; DNA: TGCAGCGTTGATACCCAGGGGTGGAACACTGAAGCTTTCTTT
J: TRBJ2-3; V: TRBV5-1; D: TRBD2; size: once; CDR3: CASRLTSGGDTQYF; DNA: TGCGCCAGCAGGCTAACTAGCGGGGGGGATACGCAGTATTTT
J: TRBJ2-5; V: TRBV6-4; D: TRBD2; size: once; CDR3: CASSAGGGAQETQYF; DNA: TGTGCCAGCAGTGCTGGCGGGGGGGCCCAAGAGACCCAGTACTTC
J: TRBJ1-5; V: TRBV19; D: -; size: -; CDR3: CASIPDRSYNQPQHF; DNA: TGTGCCAGTATCCCGGACAGAAGCTACAATCAGCCCCAGCATTTT
J: TRBJ1-1; V: TRBV10-3; D: TRBD1; size: few; CDR3: CATQGGTLNTEAFF; DNA: TGTGCCACTCAAGGGGGCACATTGAACACTGAAGCTTTCTTT
J: TRBJ2-7; V: TRBV6-1; D: TRBD1; size: -; CDR3: CASRGTGEGYEQYF; DNA: TGTGCCAGCAGGGGGACAGGGGAAGGGTACGAGCAGTACTTC
J: TRBJ2-1; V: TRBV7-2; D: -; size: -; CDR3: CASKRGLLQNNEQFF; DNA: TGTGCCAGCAAGAGGGGACTTCTACAAAACAATGAGCAGTTCTTC
J: TRBJ1-2; V: TRBV27; D: -; size: -; CDR3: CASSLTGALGYTF; DNA: TGTGCCAGCAGTTTAACGGGGGCGCTTGGCTACACCTTC